Shown below are 3 T cell receptor beta chains from a single sample sequenced in a study of Ad26.COV2.S vaccination and SARS-CoV-2 variants. Profiling relied on immunoSEQ multiplex PCR, and the TCRdb table lists in-frame clones only, not all of them. The sample contains under 150,000 clones, roughly 88% of which appear only once. Sequenced here: peripheral blood, sampled after recovery from COVID-19. The receptors here all came from a human donor who had recovered from COVID-19.

The rearrangement links TRBV15 to TRBJ2-4; 9 nucleotides align to TRBD1. Germline trimming cut 1 base from V and 16 bases from J; bases unmatched to any gene: 14. The CDR3 spans 15 residues. Per germline, CDR1 LNHNV and CDR2 YYDKDF (reference sequence). CDR3 sequence (DNA): TGTGCCACCAGCAGAGCAGGGGACAGGGTGTATTTCCCCTACTTC. Translating it yields CATSRAGDRVYFPYF.

This chain uses TRBV6-2 or TRBV6-3 with TRBJ2-7; no clear D gene. V was shortened by 2 bases and J by 2 bases, with 7 bases between the two germline ends. The CDR3 covers 13 residues. Germline V lookup: CDR1 MNHEY, CDR2 SVGEGT. The CDR3, as DNA: TGTGCCAGCAGTTACACCGCTGCCTACGAGCAGTACTTC. Its translation is CASSYTAAYEQYF.

The chain couples TRBV3-1 (or the pseudogene TRBV3-2) to TRBJ1-4; D is unclear. The length of the CDR3 is 11 residues. CDR1 and CDR2 (germline): LGHDT, YNNKEL (reference sequence). Trimming left V 2 bases short and J 11 bases short, with 6 bases between. The chain's CDR3 is CASSQRGKLFF. The CDR3 DNA follows: TGTGCCAGCAGCCAAAGAGGCAAACTGTTTTTT.